This is a list of T cell receptor beta chains from one sample in a study of T cells in tumors after PD-1 blockade. TCRdb's table, derived via immunoSEQ multiplex PCR, lists solely in-frame clones and lacks some. This sample yields approximately 15,000 clones, of which nearly 85% are seen a single time; just under 25% belongs to the top ten. The input for sequencing was PBMCs, taken after anti-PD-1 treatment. These receptors were collected from a human donor with basal cell carcinoma. Each CDR3 is given with its conserved first and last residue. The D gene is left open where the match is weak. The size field is filled for only some rows; it gives once, few, many or a size class.

j_gene	d_gene	v_gene	abundance	CDR3aa	CDR3nt
TRBJ1-2	TRBD1	TRBV3-1/TRBV3-2	.	CASSRQGKYGYTF	TGTGCCAGCAGTCGACAGGGGAAGTATGGCTACACCTTC
TRBJ1-6	.	TRBV6-5	.	CASSRTRQYNSPLHF	TGTGCCAGCAGTCGAACCCGACAGTATAATTCACCCCTCCACTTT
TRBJ1-3	TRBD1	TRBV7-9	.	CASSLGDRNSGNTIYF	TGTGCCAGCAGCTTAGGGGACAGAAACTCTGGAAACACCATATATTTT
TRBJ1-1	TRBD1	TRBV5-4	.	CASSLTGGRTEAFF	TGTGCCAGCAGCCTGACAGGGGGCAGGACTGAAGCTTTCTTT
TRBJ2-2	.	TRBV25-1	.	CASSRGPSGELFF	TGTGCCAGCAGTAGAGGCCCCTCCGGGGAGCTGTTTTTT
TRBJ2-7	.	TRBV6-6	.	CASSAGNGYEQYF	TGTGCCAGCAGTGCCGGGAACGGCTACGAGCAGTACTTC
TRBJ1-1	.	TRBV10-3	.	CAIKGLTEAFF	TGTGCCATCAAGGGGTTAACTGAAGCTTTCTTT
TRBJ1-1	.	TRBV10-3	.	CAISERTEAFF	TGTGCCATCAGTGAGCGGACTGAAGCTTTCTTT
TRBJ2-7	TRBD2	TRBV7-9	once	CATPLVGLADSYEQYF	TGTGCCACCCCGCTAGTTGGACTAGCGGATTCCTACGAGCAGTACTTC
TRBJ1-1	.	TRBV6-5	.	CASIKQGLLEAFF	TGTGCCAGCATCAAACAGGGTCTCCTTGAAGCTTTCTTT
TRBJ1-5	.	TRBV3-1/TRBV3-2	.	CASSQGGDQPQHF	TGTGCCAGCAGCCAAGGGGGGGATCAGCCCCAGCATTTT
TRBJ1-1	.	TRBV6-5	.	CASSYSGAGAEAFF	TGTGCCAGCAGTTACTCAGGGGCGGGGGCTGAAGCTTTCTTT
TRBJ1-3	.	TRBV9	.	CASSVMAGTGNTIYF	TGTGCCAGCAGCGTAATGGCAGGGACTGGAAACACCATATATTTT
TRBJ2-3	.	TRBV24-1	.	CATSDFTRADTQYF	TGTGCCACCAGTGATTTTACAAGGGCAGATACGCAGTATTTT
TRBJ2-5	.	TRBV6-5	.	CASRGLWRKETQYF	TGTGCCAGCAGAGGACTCTGGCGGAAAGAGACCCAGTACTTC
TRBJ1-1	.	TRBV9	.	CASSVGGPNTEAFF	TGTGCCAGCAGCGTAGGGGGTCCGAACACTGAAGCTTTCTTT
TRBJ2-1	TRBD2	TRBV7-9	.	CASSLSSGGYNEQFF	TGTGCCAGCAGCCTATCTAGCGGGGGGTACAATGAGCAGTTCTTC
TRBJ2-7	TRBD2	TRBV18	.	CASSRGLAYEQYF	TGTGCCAGCTCACGTGGACTAGCCTACGAGCAGTACTTC
TRBJ1-1	TRBD1	TRBV19	few	CATYRGTEAFF	TGTGCCACCTACAGGGGCACTGAAGCTTTCTTT
TRBJ2-2	.	TRBV6-1	.	CASSEALLGGANTGELFF	TGTGCCAGCAGTGAAGCGCTCTTGGGCGGGGCGAACACCGGGGAGCTGTTTTTT
TRBJ1-2	TRBD1	TRBV6-1	.	CASSDMARQGAGGYTF	TGTGCCAGCAGTGATATGGCTAGACAGGGGGCGGGTGGCTACACCTTC
TRBJ2-6	.	TRBV7-9	once	CASSLLGVTSSGANVLTF	TGTGCCAGCAGCTTACTGGGTGTGACTAGCTCTGGGGCCAACGTCCTGACTTTC
TRBJ1-1	TRBD1	TRBV5-1	.	CASSFSLRQGGTEAFF	TGCGCCAGCAGTTTCAGCCTTAGACAGGGTGGCACTGAAGCTTTCTTT